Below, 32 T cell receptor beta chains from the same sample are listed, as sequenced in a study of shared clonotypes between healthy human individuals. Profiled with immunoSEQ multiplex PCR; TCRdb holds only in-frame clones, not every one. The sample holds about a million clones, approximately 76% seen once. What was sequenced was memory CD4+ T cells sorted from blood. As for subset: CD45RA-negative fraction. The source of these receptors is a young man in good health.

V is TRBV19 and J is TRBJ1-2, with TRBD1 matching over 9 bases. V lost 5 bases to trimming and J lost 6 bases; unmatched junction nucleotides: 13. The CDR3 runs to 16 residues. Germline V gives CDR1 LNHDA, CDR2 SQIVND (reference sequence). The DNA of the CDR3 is TGTGCCAGTAGTCCCCAGGACAGGGGTCAAGGAAATGGCTACACCTTC. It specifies CASSPQDRGQGNGYTF.

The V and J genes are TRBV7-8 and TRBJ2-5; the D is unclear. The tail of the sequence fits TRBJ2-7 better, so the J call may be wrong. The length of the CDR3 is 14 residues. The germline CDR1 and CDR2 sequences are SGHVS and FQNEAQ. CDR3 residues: CASSLEEQTYEQYF. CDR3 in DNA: TGTGCCAGCAGCTTAGAGGAGCAGACCTACGAGCAGTACTTC.

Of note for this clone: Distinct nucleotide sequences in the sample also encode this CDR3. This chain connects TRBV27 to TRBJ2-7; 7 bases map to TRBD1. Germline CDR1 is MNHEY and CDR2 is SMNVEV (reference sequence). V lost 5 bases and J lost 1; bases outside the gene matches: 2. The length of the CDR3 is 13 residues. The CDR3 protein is CASSRQGSYEQYF. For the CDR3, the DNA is TGTGCCAGCAGTAGACAGGGTTCCTACGAGCAGTACTTC.

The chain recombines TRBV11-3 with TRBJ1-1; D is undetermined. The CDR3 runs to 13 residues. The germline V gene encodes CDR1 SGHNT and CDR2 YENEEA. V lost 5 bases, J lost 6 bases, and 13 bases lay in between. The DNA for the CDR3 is TGTGCCAGCAGCCGGCAGACTAACGCTGAAGCTTTCTTT. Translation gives CASSRQTNAEAFF.

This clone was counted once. CDR3 loop: CASSASGGTYEQYF. The DNA for the CDR3 is TGCGCCAGCAGCGCTAGCGGGGGGACTTACGAGCAGTACTTC. This chain links TRBV4-1 with TRBJ2-7; 11 nucleotides align to TRBD2. CDR1 is MGHRA and CDR2 is YSYEKL in the germline V gene. The CDR3 totals 14 residues. J gave up 4 bases and V 5 bases, and 4 bases lay outside the gene matches.

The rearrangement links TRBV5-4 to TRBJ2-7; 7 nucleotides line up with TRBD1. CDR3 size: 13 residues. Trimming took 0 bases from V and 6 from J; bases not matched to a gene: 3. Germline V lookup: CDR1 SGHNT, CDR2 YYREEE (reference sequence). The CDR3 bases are TGTGCCAGCAGCTTGGGACAGGGTCGCGAGCAGTACTTC. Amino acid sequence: CASSLGQGREQYF.

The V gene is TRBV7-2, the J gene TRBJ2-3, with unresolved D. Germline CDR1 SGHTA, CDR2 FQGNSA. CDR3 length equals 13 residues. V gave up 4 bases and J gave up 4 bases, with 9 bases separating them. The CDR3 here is CASSSHPADTQYF. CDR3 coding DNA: TGTGCCAGCAGCTCCCACCCAGCAGATACGCAGTATTTT.

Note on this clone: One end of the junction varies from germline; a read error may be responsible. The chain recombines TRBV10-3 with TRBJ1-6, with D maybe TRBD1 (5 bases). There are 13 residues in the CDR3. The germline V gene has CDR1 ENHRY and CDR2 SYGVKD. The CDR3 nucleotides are TGTGCCACCAGTGGGGCTAGGAATTCACCCCTCCACTTT. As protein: CATSGARNSPLHF.

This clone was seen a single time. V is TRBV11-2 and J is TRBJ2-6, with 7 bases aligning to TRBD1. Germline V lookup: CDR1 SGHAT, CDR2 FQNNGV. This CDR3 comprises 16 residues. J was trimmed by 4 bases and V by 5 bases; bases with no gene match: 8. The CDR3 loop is CASSGMRGPGANVLTF. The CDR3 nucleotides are TGTGCCAGCAGCGGAATGAGGGGGCCCGGGGCCAACGTCCTGACTTTC.

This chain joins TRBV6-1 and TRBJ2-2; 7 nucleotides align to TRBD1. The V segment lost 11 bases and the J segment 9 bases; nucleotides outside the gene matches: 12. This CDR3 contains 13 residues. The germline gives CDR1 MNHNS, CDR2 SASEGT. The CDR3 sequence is CAVSTNRGRELFF. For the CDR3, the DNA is TGTGCCGTGAGCACTAACAGGGGCCGGGAGCTGTTTTTT.

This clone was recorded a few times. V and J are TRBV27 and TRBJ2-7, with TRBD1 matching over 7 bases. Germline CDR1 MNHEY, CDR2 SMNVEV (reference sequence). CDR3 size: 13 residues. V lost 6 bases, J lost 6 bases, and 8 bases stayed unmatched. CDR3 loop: CASRQGIFAEQYF. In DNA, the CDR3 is TGTGCCAGCAGACAGGGGATTTTCGCCGAGCAGTACTTC.

The CDR3 DNA is TGTGCCAGCAGTGGACGGATGAACACTGAAGCTTTCTTT. This encodes CASSGRMNTEAFF. V gene TRBV6-1 combines with J gene TRBJ1-1; the D is unclear. The CDR3 is 13 amino acids. Trimming pared 4 bases from V and 0 bases from J, leaving 6 bases between. CDR1 MNHNS and CDR2 SASEGT come from the germline V gene.

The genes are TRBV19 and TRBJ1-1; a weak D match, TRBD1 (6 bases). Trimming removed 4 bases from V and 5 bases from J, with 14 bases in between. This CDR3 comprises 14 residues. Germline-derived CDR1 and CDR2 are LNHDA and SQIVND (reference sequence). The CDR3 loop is CASSTHLQGTEAFF. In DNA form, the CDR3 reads TGTGCCAGTAGTACCCATTTACAGGGAACTGAAGCTTTCTTT.

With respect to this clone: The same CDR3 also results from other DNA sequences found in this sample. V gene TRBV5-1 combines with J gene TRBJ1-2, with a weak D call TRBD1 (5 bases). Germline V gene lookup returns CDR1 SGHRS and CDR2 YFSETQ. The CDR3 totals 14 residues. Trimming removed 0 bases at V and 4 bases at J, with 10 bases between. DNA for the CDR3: TGCGCCAGCAGCTTGGGGGGCGCAGGCTATGGCTACACCTTC. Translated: CASSLGGAGYGYTF.

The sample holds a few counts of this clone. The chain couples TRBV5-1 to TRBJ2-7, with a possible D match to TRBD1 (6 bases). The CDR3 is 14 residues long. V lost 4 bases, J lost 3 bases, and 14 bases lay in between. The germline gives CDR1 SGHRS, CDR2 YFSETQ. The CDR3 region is CASSPGQLLYEQYF. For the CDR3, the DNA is TGCGCCAGCAGCCCTGGACAGTTACTCTACGAGCAGTACTTC.

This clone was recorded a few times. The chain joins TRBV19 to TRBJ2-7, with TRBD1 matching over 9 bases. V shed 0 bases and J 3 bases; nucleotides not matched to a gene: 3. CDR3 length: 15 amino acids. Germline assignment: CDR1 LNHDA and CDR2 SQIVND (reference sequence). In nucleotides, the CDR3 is TGTGCCAGTAGTATAGAAGGACAGGGGAACTACGAGCAGTACTTC. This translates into CASSIEGQGNYEQYF.

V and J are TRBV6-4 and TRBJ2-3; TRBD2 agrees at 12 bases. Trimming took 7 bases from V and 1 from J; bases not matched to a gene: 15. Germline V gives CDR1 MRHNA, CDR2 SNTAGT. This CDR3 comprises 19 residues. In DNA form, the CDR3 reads TGTGCCAGCAATCCTAGCGGGAGGGGGGTGACTAGGGGCACAGATACGCAGTATTTT. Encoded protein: CASNPSGRGVTRGTDTQYF.

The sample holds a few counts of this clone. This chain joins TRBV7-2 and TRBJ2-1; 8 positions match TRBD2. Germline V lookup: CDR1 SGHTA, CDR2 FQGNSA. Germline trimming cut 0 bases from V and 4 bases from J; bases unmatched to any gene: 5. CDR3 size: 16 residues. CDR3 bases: TGTGCCAGCAGCTTAGCGGGAGCGGGAGTGTACAATGAGCAGTTCTTC. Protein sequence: CASSLAGAGVYNEQFF.

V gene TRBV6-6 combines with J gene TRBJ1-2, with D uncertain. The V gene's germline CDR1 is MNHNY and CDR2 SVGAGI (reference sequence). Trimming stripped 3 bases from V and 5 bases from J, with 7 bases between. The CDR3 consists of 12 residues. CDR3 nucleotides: TGTGCCAGCAGTTATATAGGTTATGGCTACACCTTC. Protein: CASSYIGYGYTF.

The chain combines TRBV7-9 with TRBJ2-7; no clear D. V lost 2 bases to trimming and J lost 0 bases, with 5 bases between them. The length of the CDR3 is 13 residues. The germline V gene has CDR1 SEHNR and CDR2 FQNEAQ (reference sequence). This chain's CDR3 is CASSLTSSYEQYF. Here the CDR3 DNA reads TGTGCCAGCAGCTTAACATCCTCCTACGAGCAGTACTTC.

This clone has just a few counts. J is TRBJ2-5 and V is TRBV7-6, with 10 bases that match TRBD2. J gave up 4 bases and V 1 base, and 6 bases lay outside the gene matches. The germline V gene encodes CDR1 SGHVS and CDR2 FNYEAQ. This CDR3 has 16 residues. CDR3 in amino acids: CASSLGAAGGPETQYF. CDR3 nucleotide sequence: TGTGCCAGCAGCTTAGGGGCAGCGGGAGGGCCAGAGACCCAGTACTTC.

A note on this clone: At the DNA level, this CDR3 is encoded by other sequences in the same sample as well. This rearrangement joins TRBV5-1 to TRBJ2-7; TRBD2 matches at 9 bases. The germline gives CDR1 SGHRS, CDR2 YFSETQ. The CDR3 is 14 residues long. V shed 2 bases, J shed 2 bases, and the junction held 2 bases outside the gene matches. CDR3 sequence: CASSFSSGAYEQYF. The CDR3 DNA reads TGCGCCAGCAGCTTTTCTAGCGGGGCCTACGAGCAGTACTTC.

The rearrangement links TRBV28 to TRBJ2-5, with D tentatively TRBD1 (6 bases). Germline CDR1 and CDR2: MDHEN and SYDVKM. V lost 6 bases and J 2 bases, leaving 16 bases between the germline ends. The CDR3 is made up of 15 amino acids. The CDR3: CASRGSGQGQETQYF. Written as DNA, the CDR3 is TGTGCCAGCAGGGGATCGGGACAAGGGCAAGAGACCCAGTACTTC.

CDR3 nucleotide sequence: TGTGCCAGCAGCTTATCTCTAACAGGGGTCTCTGGAAACACCATATATTTT. Its translation: CASSLSLTGVSGNTIYF. The rearrangement uses TRBV7-9 and TRBJ1-3; 7 bases map to TRBD1. V shed 2 bases, J shed 0 bases, and the junction held 7 bases outside the gene matches. From germline, CDR1 is SEHNR and CDR2 FQNEAQ (reference sequence). The CDR3 extends over 17 amino acids.

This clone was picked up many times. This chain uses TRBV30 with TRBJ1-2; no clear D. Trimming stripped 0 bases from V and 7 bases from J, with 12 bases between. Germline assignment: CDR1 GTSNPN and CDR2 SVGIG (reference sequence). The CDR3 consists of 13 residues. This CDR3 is CAWSVSQDSGYTF. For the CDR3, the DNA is TGTGCCTGGAGTGTATCCCAGGACTCTGGCTACACCTTC.

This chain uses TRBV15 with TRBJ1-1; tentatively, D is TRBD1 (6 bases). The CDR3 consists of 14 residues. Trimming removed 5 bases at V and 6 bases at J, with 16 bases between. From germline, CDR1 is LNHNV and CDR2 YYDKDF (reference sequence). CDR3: CATSPRTVTAEAFF. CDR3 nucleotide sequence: TGTGCCACCAGCCCAAGGACAGTAACTGCTGAAGCTTTCTTT.

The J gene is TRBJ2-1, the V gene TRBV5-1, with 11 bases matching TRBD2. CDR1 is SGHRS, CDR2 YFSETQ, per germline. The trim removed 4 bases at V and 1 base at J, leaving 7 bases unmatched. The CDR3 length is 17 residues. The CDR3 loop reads CASSPRTSGPSYNEQFF. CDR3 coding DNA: TGCGCCAGCAGCCCTCGGACTAGCGGGCCTTCCTACAATGAGCAGTTCTTC.

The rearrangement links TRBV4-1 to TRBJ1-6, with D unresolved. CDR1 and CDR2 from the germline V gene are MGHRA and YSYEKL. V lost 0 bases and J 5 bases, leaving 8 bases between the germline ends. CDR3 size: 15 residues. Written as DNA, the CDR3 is TGCGCCAGCAGCCAAGATGTGCACAATAATTCACCCCTCCACTTT. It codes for CASSQDVHNNSPLHF.

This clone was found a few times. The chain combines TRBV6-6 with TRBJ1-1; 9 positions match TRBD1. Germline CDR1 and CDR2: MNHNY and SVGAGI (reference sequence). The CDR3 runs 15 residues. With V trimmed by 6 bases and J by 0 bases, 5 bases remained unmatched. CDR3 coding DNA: TGTGCCAGCAGGGGGACAGGGACGATGAACACTGAAGCTTTCTTT. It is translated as CASRGTGTMNTEAFF.

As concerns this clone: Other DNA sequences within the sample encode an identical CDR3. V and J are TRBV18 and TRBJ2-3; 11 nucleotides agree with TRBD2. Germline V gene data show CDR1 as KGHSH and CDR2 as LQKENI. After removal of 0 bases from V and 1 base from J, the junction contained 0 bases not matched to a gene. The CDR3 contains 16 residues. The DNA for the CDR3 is TGTGCCAGCTCACCACCGGGACTAGCGGGCACAGATACGCAGTATTTT. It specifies CASSPPGLAGTDTQYF. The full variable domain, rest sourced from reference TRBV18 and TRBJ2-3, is NAGVMQNPRHLVRRRGQEARLRCSPMKGHSHVYWYRQLPEEGLKFMVYLQKENIIDESGMPKERFSAEFPKEGPSILRIQQVVRGDSAAYFCASSPPGLAGTDTQYFGPGTRLTVL.

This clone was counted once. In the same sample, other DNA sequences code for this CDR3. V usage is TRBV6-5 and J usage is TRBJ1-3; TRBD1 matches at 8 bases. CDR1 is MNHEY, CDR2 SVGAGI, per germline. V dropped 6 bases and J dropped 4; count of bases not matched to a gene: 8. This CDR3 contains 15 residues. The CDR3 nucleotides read TGTGCCAGCAGGCGTTCAGGGGGCGCCGGAAACACCATATATTTT. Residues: CASRRSGGAGNTIYF.

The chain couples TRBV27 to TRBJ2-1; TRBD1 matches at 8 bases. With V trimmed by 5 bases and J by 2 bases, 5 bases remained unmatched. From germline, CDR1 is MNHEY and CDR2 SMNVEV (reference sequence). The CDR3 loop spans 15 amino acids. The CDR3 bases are TGTGCCAGCAGTACCGACAGGGGCGCCTACAATGAGCAGTTCTTC. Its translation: CASSTDRGAYNEQFF.